The 32 T cell receptor beta chains below all came from one sample that was sequenced in a study of beta chain features in type 1 diabetes (dated by TCRdb to the late 2010s). Receptors were amplified or captured by the immunoSEQ multiplex PCR assay. All of the isolated RNA was reverse transcribed with the High Capacity cDNA Reverse Transcription Kit, so expressed TCRB transcripts were sequenced. In TCRdb, the immuneACCESS table is reduced to in-frame sequences with V and J assigned. These tables do not hold every clone; where another copy was compared, an unresolved V gene accounts for under half, and the others remain unexplained. The sample table records about 350,000 clones; less than 20% of these occur just once. The top ten hold 0.044% of the sample. Sample: naive CD4+ T cells from blood. The sample's cell subset or site label is to be understood as: true naive CD4+ T cells. These receptors were taken from a woman aged 18 to 35 in good health.

This sequence joins TRBV18 and TRBJ2-1; D uncertain. The V gene's germline CDR1 is KGHSH and CDR2 LQKENI. The CDR3 has 13 amino acids. V lost 5 bases and J lost 2, with 7 bases in between. The CDR3 region is CASSAAAYNEQFF. CDR3 nucleotides: TGTGCCAGCTCAGCGGCCGCCTACAATGAGCAGTTCTTC.

This clone occurred a few times. J is TRBJ1-2 and V is TRBV7-2, with D maybe TRBD1 (6 bases). The CDR3 is 16 residues long. V was clipped by 5 bases and J by 8 bases, with 24 bases between them. CDR1 and CDR2 from the germline V gene are SGHTA and FQGNSA. The CDR3 reads CASSPSPSRQARGYTF. In nucleotides, the CDR3 is TGTGCCAGCAGCCCATCTCCTAGTAGACAGGCGAGGGGCTACACCTTC.

This clone was seen a few times. CDR3 bases: TGTGCCAGCTCACCAGGCGGGAGTTGGACAGATACGCAGTATTTT. It encodes CASSPGGSWTDTQYF. The V call is TRBV18, the J call TRBJ2-3, with 7 bases that match TRBD2. Germline V gives CDR1 KGHSH, CDR2 LQKENI. This CDR3 has 15 residues. J lost 3 bases, V lost 2 bases, and 5 bases had no gene match.

Concerning this clone itself: Other DNA sequences of this sample code for an identical CDR3. This chain links TRBV28 with TRBJ1-2; 7 bases are shared with TRBD1. The CDR3 covers 12 residues. The V gene's germline CDR1 is MDHEN and CDR2 SYDVKM. The ends lost 3 bases at V and 5 bases at J; junction bases unmatched: 0. Here the CDR3 DNA reads TGTGCCAGCAGTTTGACAGGGTATGGCTACACCTTC. Protein sequence: CASSLTGYGYTF.

This clone was detected a few times. CDR3 residues: CASTSLLAGGDTQYF. The CDR3 coding sequence is TGTGCCAGTACCTCCCTACTAGCGGGAGGAGATACGCAGTATTTT. V usage is TRBV19 and J usage is TRBJ2-3; 12 bases align to TRBD2. Germline assignment: CDR1 LNHDA and CDR2 SQIVND (reference sequence). V shed 7 bases, J shed 5 bases, and the junction held 7 bases outside the gene matches. The CDR3 contains 15 residues.

This clone showed up just a few times. This chain links TRBV2 with TRBJ2-7, with a weak D call TRBD2 (5 bases). The CDR3 runs 12 residues. Germline CDR1 reads SNHLY; CDR2 reads FYNNEI. The V gene lost 4 bases and the J gene lost 2 bases, with 6 bases spanning the gap. Written as DNA, the CDR3 is TGTGCCAGCAGTGCGGGGACCTACGAGCAGTACTTC. Protein product: CASSAGTYEQYF.

This sequence joins TRBV5-6 and TRBJ1-5, with 7 nucleotides matching TRBD1. The junction had 2 bases not matched to a gene; V was cut back by 4 bases and J by 4 bases. In germline, CDR1 is SGHDT, CDR2 YYEEEE. CDR3 length: 13 amino acids. The CDR3: CASSLQGNQPQHF. Written as DNA, the CDR3 is TGTGCCAGCAGCCTACAGGGGAATCAGCCCCAGCATTTT.

This clone appeared a few times. The DNA of the CDR3 is TGTGCCAGCTCACCGACCGGAGGGGGCGGGGAGACCCAGTACTTC. Amino acid sequence: CASSPTGGGGETQYF. The chain recombines TRBV18 with TRBJ2-5; D might be TRBD1 (7 bases). CDR1 and CDR2 (germline): KGHSH, LQKENI. Trimming stripped 3 bases from V and 5 bases from J, with 16 bases between. The CDR3 contains 15 residues.

For this clone: Other DNA sequences from this sample encode an identical CDR3 as well. The chain employs TRBV30 and TRBJ1-4; maybe TRBD1 (5 bases). This CDR3 spans 12 amino acids. Germline CDR1 is GTSNPN and CDR2 is SVGIG (reference sequence). CDR3 protein: CAWRSGNEKLFF. The CDR3 region has the DNA TGTGCTTGGCGGTCAGGGAATGAAAAACTGTTTTTT.

The gene calls are TRBV30 and TRBJ1-5, with D perhaps TRBD1 (5 bases). Germline assignment: CDR1 GTSNPN and CDR2 SVGIG (reference sequence). The V end lost 2 bases, the J end lost 8 bases, and 13 bases lay between the germline ends. This CDR3 has 13 residues. The CDR3 here is CAWSPWGGEPQHF. The CDR3 DNA reads TGTGCCTGGAGTCCCTGGGGAGGGGAGCCCCAGCATTTT.

This chain uses TRBV30 with TRBJ1-1; D possibly corresponds to TRBD1 (6 bases). V lost 1 base, J lost 6 bases, and 15 bases lay in between. The germline CDR1 and CDR2 sequences are GTSNPN and SVGIG (reference sequence). The CDR3 contains 14 residues. This chain's CDR3 is CAWSAIYRVPEAFF. The CDR3 DNA follows: TGTGCCTGGAGTGCGATTTACAGGGTCCCTGAAGCTTTCTTT.

This clone was observed a handful of times. Different DNA sequences within this sample yield the same CDR3. The chain combines TRBV5-1 with TRBJ2-5; D is perhaps TRBD1 (5 bases). V lost 0 bases and J lost 3, with 9 bases in between. The CDR3 is 14 residues long. Germline V CDR1 and CDR2: SGHRS, YFSETQ. CDR3 nucleotide sequence: TGCGCCAGCAGCTTGGAGGGCAGGGAAGAGACCCAGTACTTC. This gives the protein CASSLEGREETQYF.

This clone was detected a few times. The rearrangement joins TRBV10-3 to TRBJ2-7; perhaps TRBD1 as D (6 bases). This CDR3 region has 13 residues. In germline, CDR1 is ENHRY, CDR2 SYGVKD. V dropped 4 bases and J dropped 4 bases, with 11 bases sitting between them. The CDR3 reads CAISVSQGYEQYF. The CDR3 DNA follows: TGTGCCATCAGTGTGTCACAGGGTTACGAGCAGTACTTC.

This clone was observed once. The gene calls are TRBV7-9 and TRBJ1-1, with D perhaps matching TRBD1 (5 bases). CDR3 length: 16 amino acids. The V gene lost 5 bases and the J gene lost 2 bases, with 18 bases spanning the gap. Per germline, CDR1 SEHNR and CDR2 FQNEAQ (reference sequence). The CDR3 DNA reads TGTGCCAGCAGCCCTTGGCGGGGGATGGGAAACACTGAAGCTTTCTTT. Residues: CASSPWRGMGNTEAFF.

V is TRBV14 and J is TRBJ1-1; TRBD1 aligns across 9 bases. From germline, CDR1 is SGHDN and CDR2 FVKESK. The CDR3 length is 14 residues. Trimming at V came to 6 bases and at J to 7 bases, leaving 9 bases not matched to a gene. DNA for the CDR3: TGTGCCAGCAGTCTGAACACAGGGGGCGGTGAAGCTTTCTTT. This sequence encodes CASSLNTGGGEAFF.

In its sample, this clone was seen a few times. The CDR3 DNA reads TGTGCCAGCAGCTTCCGGGACAGGGATCAGCCCCAGCATTTT. This translates into CASSFRDRDQPQHF. V usage is TRBV11-2 and J usage is TRBJ1-5, with 9 bases aligning to TRBD1. The CDR3 contains 14 residues. With V trimmed by 3 bases and J by 5 bases, 2 bases remained unmatched. Germline V gene data show CDR1 as SGHAT and CDR2 as FQNNGV.

This clone occurred a few times. The V and J genes are TRBV18 and TRBJ2-1, with 7 bases fitting TRBD2. This CDR3 comprises 14 residues. CDR1 KGHSH and CDR2 LQKENI come from the germline V gene. The J segment lost 10 bases and the V segment lost 4 bases, leaving 10 bases of the junction unmatched. CDR3 nucleotides: TGTGCCAGCTCACAAGAGGGCGGGAGTGGGGAGCAGTTCTTC. Protein product: CASSQEGGSGEQFF.

The chain combines TRBV30 with TRBJ1-1; 7 bases align to TRBD1. Trimming took 0 bases from V and 6 from J; bases not matched to a gene: 1. Per the germline V gene, CDR1 is GTSNPN and CDR2 is SVGIG (reference sequence). CDR3 length: 12 residues. CDR3 nucleotides: TGTGCCTGGAGTGTAGGGGGCGCTGAAGCTTTCTTT. Protein sequence: CAWSVGGAEAFF.

This clone was counted between two and nine times. The chain couples TRBV5-1 to TRBJ2-5, with a possible D match to TRBD2 (5 bases). The CDR3 runs 15 residues. V was trimmed by 4 bases and J by 0 bases, leaving 13 bases between them. Germline V gene sequence: CDR1 SGHRS, CDR2 YFSETQ. DNA for the CDR3: TGCGCCAGCAGCCGGGCCGGACTCAACCAAGAGACCCAGTACTTC. The encoded protein is CASSRAGLNQETQYF.

This clone has a single count. V and J are TRBV7-2 and TRBJ1-1; 8 bases map to TRBD1. Germline-derived CDR1 and CDR2 are SGHTA and FQGNSA. Trimming took 2 bases from V and 6 from J; bases not matched to a gene: 5. CDR3 length: 14 residues. The CDR3 DNA reads as TGTGCCAGCAGCTTACGACAGGGGTGGTCTGAAGCTTTCTTT. This gives the protein CASSLRQGWSEAFF. Full variable domain (outside the CDR3, taken from reference TRBV7-2 and TRBJ1-1): GAGVSQSPSNKVTEKGKDVELRCDPISGHTALYWYRQSLGQGLEFLIYFQGNSAPDKSGLPSDRFSAERTGGSVSTLTIQRTQQEDSAVYLCASSLRQGWSEAFFGQGTRLTVV.

This clone has only a few counts. CDR3 bases: TGTGCCAGCAGCCCCGGACTCCCCTACAATGAGCAGTTCTTC. Its protein is CASSPGLPYNEQFF. V gene TRBV5-4 combines with J gene TRBJ2-1; D may be TRBD2 (5 bases). Per germline, CDR1 SGHNT and CDR2 YYREEE (reference sequence). CDR3 length: 14 amino acids. The V gene lost 4 bases and the J gene lost 2 bases, with 10 bases spanning the gap.

This clone has just a few counts. The V call is TRBV4-1, the J call TRBJ2-3; D ambiguous. The germline gives CDR1 MGHRA, CDR2 YSYEKL. The CDR3 consists of 13 residues. V was trimmed by 2 bases and J by 6 bases, leaving 9 bases between them. CDR3 protein: CASSQTRWDTQYF. As DNA, the CDR3 is TGCGCCAGCAGCCAAACTCGATGGGATACGCAGTATTTT.

The gene calls are TRBV7-2 and TRBJ2-1; 12 bases map to TRBD2. The V segment lost 5 bases and the J segment 3 bases; nucleotides outside the gene matches: 5. Germline V lookup: CDR1 SGHTA, CDR2 FQGNSA. There are 16 residues in the CDR3. The CDR3 spells CASSMTSGGLYNEQFF. Here the CDR3 DNA reads TGTGCCAGCAGCATGACTAGCGGGGGCCTCTACAATGAGCAGTTCTTC.

This clone has only a few counts. The V and J genes are TRBV2 and TRBJ1-5; a possible D gene is TRBD1 (6 bases). With 10 bases removed from V and 7 bases from J, the gap between germline ends came to 20 bases. This CDR3 has 14 amino acids. Germline values: CDR1 SNHLY, CDR2 FYNNEI. The CDR3 nucleotides read TGTGCCACAGCCGTCGGGGGGGCAGAACAGCCCCAGCATTTT. Translation: CATAVGGAEQPQHF.

CDR3 sequence reads: CASSQGGSGETQYF. CDR3 coding DNA: TGCGCCAGCAGCCAAGGCGGCAGTGGAGAGACCCAGTACTTC. The chain couples TRBV4-1 to TRBJ2-5; D not resolved. The CDR3 runs 14 residues. Germline CDR1 and CDR2: MGHRA and YSYEKL. V lost 1 base and J lost 4, with 10 bases in between.

V is TRBV5-1 and J is TRBJ2-3; 9 nucleotides match TRBD1. J lost 6 bases, V lost 1 base, and 9 bases had no gene match. The CDR3 is made up of 16 amino acids. Germline V gene lookup returns CDR1 SGHRS and CDR2 YFSETQ. The CDR3 DNA reads TGCGCCAGCAGCTTGCTCGGGACAGGGTCGTTGGATACGCAGTATTTT. Its protein is CASSLLGTGSLDTQYF.

Comments on this clone: This sample also contains other DNA sequences that code for the same CDR3. V gene TRBV5-1 combines with J gene TRBJ2-3; the D gene is possibly TRBD2 (6 bases). Trimming removed 4 bases at V and 6 bases at J, with 12 bases between. The CDR3 spans 13 residues. CDR1 is SGHRS, CDR2 YFSETQ, per germline. The chain's CDR3 is CASSPGGTDTQYF. The CDR3 nucleotides read TGCGCCAGCAGCCCCGGGGGTACCGATACGCAGTATTTT.

The chain couples TRBV18 to TRBJ1-2, with D maybe TRBD1 (5 bases). The CDR3 is made up of 14 amino acids. Trimming shortened V by 0 bases and J by 5 bases, and 10 bases separated the two germline ends. The germline V gene has CDR1 KGHSH and CDR2 LQKENI. CDR3 in amino acids: CASSPPWQGYGYTF. For the CDR3, the DNA is TGTGCCAGCTCACCACCGTGGCAGGGTTATGGCTACACCTTC.

Only a few counts were recorded for this clone. The chain couples TRBV10-1 to TRBJ2-1; the D is unclear. The CDR3 is 14 residues long. V lost 3 bases to trimming and J lost 0 bases, with 6 bases between them. Per germline, CDR1 WNHNN and CDR2 SYGVQD (reference sequence). Written as DNA, the CDR3 is TGCGCCAGCAGTGACCGTAGCTCCTACAATGAGCAGTTCTTC. This sequence encodes CASSDRSSYNEQFF.

This clone was seen only a few times. The V and J genes are TRBV9 and TRBJ2-1, with D perhaps matching TRBD2 (6 bases). V lost 0 bases, J lost 8 bases, and 12 bases lay in between. Germline values: CDR1 SGDLS, CDR2 YYNGEE. The CDR3 has 14 amino acids. This chain's CDR3 is CASSVAPGGDEQFF. The CDR3 DNA follows: TGTGCCAGCAGCGTAGCCCCGGGCGGGGATGAGCAGTTCTTC.

This clone occurred a few times. The chain has TRBV5-1 and TRBJ1-5, with D maybe TRBD1 (5 bases). Germline CDR1 SGHRS, CDR2 YFSETQ. The CDR3 totals 17 residues. Trimming removed 4 bases at V and 7 bases at J, with 24 bases between. Here the CDR3 reads CASSSGPVGGAGQPQHF. The CDR3 region has the DNA TGCGCCAGCAGCAGCGGTCCAGTTGGAGGGGCAGGGCAGCCCCAGCATTTT.

This clone showed up just a few times. This sequence joins TRBV9 and TRBJ2-2, with 9 bases identical to TRBD2. The CDR3 is 17 residues long. Trimming cost V 4 bases and J 3 bases; bases outside gene matches: 10. The germline V gene has CDR1 SGDLS and CDR2 YYNGEE. CDR3 loop: CASSTNAGGPHTGELFF. Written as DNA, the CDR3 is TGTGCCAGCAGCACCAATGCGGGAGGGCCACACACCGGGGAGCTGTTTTTT.